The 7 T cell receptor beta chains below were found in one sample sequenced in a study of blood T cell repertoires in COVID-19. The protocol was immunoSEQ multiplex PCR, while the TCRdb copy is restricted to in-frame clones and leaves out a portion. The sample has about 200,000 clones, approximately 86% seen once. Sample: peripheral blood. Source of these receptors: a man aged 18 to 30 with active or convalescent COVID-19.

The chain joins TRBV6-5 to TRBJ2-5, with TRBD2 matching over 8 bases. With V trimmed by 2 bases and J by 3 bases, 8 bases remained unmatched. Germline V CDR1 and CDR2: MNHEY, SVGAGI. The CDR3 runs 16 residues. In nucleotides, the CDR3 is TGTGCCAGCAGTTACGGTGCCAAAGCGGGAGAAGAGACCCAGTACTTC. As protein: CASSYGAKAGEETQYF.

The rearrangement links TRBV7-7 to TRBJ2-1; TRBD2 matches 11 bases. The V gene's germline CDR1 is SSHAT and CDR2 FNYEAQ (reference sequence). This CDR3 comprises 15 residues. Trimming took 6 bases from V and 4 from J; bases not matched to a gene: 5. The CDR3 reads CASSSGTSGYNEQFF. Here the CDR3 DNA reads TGTGCCAGCAGTTCCGGGACTAGCGGTTACAATGAGCAGTTCTTC.

DNA for the CDR3: TGTGCCAGCAGCGCCGGGCCTCGGGGGGCGGCCGAGACCCAGTACTTC. Residues: CASSAGPRGAAETQYF. The gene calls are TRBV14 and TRBJ2-5; D may be TRBD2 (7 bases). The CDR3 consists of 16 residues. CDR1 is SGHDN, CDR2 FVKESK, per germline. With 5 bases removed from V and 5 bases from J, the gap between germline ends came to 21 bases.

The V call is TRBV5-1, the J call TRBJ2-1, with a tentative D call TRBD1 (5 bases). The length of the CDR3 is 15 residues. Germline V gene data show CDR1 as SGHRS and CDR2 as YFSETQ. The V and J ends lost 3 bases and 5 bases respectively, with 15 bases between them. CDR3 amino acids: CASSSQGFQNNEQFF. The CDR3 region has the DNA TGCGCCAGCAGCTCCCAGGGTTTTCAGAACAATGAGCAGTTCTTC.

This CDR3 is CASSLTQLGGHGYTF. DNA for the CDR3: TGTGCCAGCAGCCTGACCCAGTTGGGGGGGCATGGCTACACCTTC. This rearrangement joins TRBV28 to TRBJ1-2; D may be TRBD1 (6 bases). The V end lost 6 bases, the J end lost 6 bases, and 20 bases lay between the germline ends. Per the germline V gene, CDR1 is MDHEN and CDR2 is SYDVKM. The CDR3 sequence is 15 residues long.

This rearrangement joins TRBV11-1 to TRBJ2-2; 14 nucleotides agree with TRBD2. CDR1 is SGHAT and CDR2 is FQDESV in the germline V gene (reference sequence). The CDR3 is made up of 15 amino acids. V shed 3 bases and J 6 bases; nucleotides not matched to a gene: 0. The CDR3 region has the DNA TGTGCCAGCAGCTTGGGACTAGCGGGAGCCGGGGAGCTGTTTTTT. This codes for CASSLGLAGAGELFF.

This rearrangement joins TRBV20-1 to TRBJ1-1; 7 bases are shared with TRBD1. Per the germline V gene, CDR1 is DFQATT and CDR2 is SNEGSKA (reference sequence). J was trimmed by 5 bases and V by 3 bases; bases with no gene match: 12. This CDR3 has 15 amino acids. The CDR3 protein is CSASSLDREPTEAFF. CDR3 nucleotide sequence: TGCAGTGCTAGTTCCCTAGACAGGGAACCGACTGAAGCTTTCTTT.